This TCR beta chain emerged from a study of CD8 T cells in ankylosing spondylitis. Study outcomes and limitations: Clones linked to the disease showed a CD8+ phenotype. They occurred at relatively low frequencies in peripheral blood. Blood of patients with ankylosing spondylitis appeared to be characterized by a TCR beta motif of several highly homologous variants. Some motif variants were previously reported in reactive arthritis synovial fluid and blood. Disease-linked clones were reportedly significantly enriched in matched ankylosing spondylitis synovial fluid.

CDR3 size: 14 residues. The J segment lost 2 bases and the V segment lost 6 bases, leaving 5 bases of the junction unmatched. Per the germline V gene, CDR1 is SGHTA and CDR2 is FQGNSA. With respect to this clonotype: Its antigen is not known.

TCRdb re-derived calls from the 5' RACE reads in MiXCR, one entry per CDR3 protein. The sample holds fewer than 250,000 distinct CDR3 sequences, roughly 32% seen once. The rearrangement uses TRBV7-2 and TRBJ1-2; TRBD1 matches 8 bases. The sequence was collected from a male donor with ankylosing spondylitis or in good health (not recorded which). The sequenced material came from blood, either unsorted or a sorted T cell fraction (not recorded which). For the CDR3, the DNA is TGTGCCAGCAGATCGGACAGGGCCAACTATGGCTACACCTTC. Its protein product is CASRSDRANYGYTF.